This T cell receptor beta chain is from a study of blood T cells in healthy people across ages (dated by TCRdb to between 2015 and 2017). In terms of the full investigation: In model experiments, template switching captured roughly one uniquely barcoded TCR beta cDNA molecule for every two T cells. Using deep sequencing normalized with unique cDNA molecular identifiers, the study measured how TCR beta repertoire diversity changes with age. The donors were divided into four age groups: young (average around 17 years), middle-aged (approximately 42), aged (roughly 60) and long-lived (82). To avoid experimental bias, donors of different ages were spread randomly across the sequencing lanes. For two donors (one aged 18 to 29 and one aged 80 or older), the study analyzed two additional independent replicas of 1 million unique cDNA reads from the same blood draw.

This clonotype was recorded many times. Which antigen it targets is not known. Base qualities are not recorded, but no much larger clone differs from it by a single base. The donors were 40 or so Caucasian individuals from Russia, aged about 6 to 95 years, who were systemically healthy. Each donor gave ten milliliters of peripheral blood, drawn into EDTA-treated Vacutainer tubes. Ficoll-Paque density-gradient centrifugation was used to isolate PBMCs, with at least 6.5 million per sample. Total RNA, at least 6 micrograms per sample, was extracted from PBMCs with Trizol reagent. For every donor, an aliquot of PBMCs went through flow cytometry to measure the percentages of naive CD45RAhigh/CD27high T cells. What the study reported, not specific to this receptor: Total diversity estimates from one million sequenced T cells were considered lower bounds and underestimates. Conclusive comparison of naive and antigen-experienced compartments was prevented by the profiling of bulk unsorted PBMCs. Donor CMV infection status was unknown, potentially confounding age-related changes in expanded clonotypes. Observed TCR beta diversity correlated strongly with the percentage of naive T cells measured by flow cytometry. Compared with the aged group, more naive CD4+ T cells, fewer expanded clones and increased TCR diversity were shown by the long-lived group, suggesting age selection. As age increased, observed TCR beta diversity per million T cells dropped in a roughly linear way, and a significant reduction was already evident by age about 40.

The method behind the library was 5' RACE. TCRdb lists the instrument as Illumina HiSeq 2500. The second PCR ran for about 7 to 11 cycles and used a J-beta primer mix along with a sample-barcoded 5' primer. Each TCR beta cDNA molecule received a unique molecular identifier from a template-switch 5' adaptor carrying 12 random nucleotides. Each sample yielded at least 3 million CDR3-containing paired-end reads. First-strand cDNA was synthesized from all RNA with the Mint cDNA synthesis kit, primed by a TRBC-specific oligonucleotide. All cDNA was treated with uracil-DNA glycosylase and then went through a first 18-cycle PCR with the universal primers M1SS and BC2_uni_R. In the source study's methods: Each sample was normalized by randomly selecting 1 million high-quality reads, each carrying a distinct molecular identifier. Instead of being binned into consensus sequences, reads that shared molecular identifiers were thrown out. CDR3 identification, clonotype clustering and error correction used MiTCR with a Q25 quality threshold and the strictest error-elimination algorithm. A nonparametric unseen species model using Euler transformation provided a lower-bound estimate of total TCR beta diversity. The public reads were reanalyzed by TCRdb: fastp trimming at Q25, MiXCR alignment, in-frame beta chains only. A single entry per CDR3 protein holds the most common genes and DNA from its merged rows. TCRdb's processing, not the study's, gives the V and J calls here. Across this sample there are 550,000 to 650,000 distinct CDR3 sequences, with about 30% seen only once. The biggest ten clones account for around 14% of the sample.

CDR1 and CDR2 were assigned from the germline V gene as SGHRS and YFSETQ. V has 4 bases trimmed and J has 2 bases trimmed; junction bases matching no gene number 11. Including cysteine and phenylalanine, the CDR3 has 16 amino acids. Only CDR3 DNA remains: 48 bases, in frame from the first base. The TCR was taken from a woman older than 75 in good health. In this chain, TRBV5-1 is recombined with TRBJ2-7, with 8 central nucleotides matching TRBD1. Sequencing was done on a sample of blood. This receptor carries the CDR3 CASSPSGTGPTYEQYF. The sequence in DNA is TGCGCCAGCAGCCCGTCCGGGACAGGACCCACCTACGAGCAGTACTTC.